This TCR beta chain is drawn from a study of CD8 T cells in Susac syndrome. V shed 4 bases and J shed 5 bases, with 9 bases lying between them. Germline V gene sequence: CDR1 MNHEY, CDR2 SVGEGT. The CDR3 has 12 residues. RNA totalling about 0.5 to 1 ug underwent reverse transcription with random hexamers. TCRdb used MiXCR to reprocess the immunoSEQ multiplex PCR reads, holding one entry per CDR3 protein. The sample has about 300,000 distinct CDR3 sequences, around 89% seen once. The TCR was taken from a human donor with multiple sclerosis. Source material: CD8+ T cells from PBMCs. The genes are TRBV6-2 or TRBV6-3 and TRBJ2-7; unclear D gene. The CDR3 spells CASSFSQDEQYF. CDR3 bases: TGTGCCAGCAGTTTCTCCCAGGACGAGCAGTACTTC.